Below are 27 T cell receptor beta chains sequenced from a single sample in a study of blood T cell repertoires in COVID-19. Repertoires were generated with immunoSEQ multiplex PCR, while TCRdb's copy carries only in-frame clones and drops some. The sample has around 170,000 clones; about 85% are singletons. Sequencing was performed on peripheral blood. The receptors shown here come from a man between 70 and 80 years old who had recovered from COVID-19.

The J gene is TRBJ2-3, the V gene TRBV10-3, with 7 bases that match TRBD2. V trimming: 6 bases; J trimming: 1 base; junction bases outside the gene matches: 7. The CDR3 is 15 residues long. The germline V gene has CDR1 ENHRY and CDR2 SYGVKD. Here the CDR3 reads CAISYGLDGTDTQYF. CDR3 sequence (DNA): TGTGCCATCAGCTATGGACTAGATGGCACAGATACGCAGTATTTT.

The V call is TRBV29-1, the J call TRBJ2-5; 12 bases are a match to TRBD2. The CDR3 is 15 amino acids. Germline V gene data show CDR1 as SQVTM and CDR2 as ANQGSEA. The V segment lost 6 bases and the J segment 4 bases; nucleotides outside the gene matches: 9. The CDR3 loop is CSVDRLAGAAETQYF. The CDR3 DNA sequence: TGCAGCGTCGACCGACTAGCGGGAGCGGCAGAGACCCAGTACTTC.

The V call is TRBV5-4, the J call TRBJ1-4; tentative D call: TRBD1 (6 bases). V was cut by 4 bases and J by 5 bases, with 12 bases left in between. Per the germline V gene, CDR1 is SGHNT and CDR2 is YYREEE (reference sequence). This CDR3 has 14 amino acids. CDR3 region: CASSIQGQNEKLFF. DNA of the CDR3: TGTGCCAGCAGCATACAGGGTCAAAATGAAAAACTGTTTTTT.

The V call is TRBV3-1 (or the pseudogene TRBV3-2), the J call TRBJ2-3, with 11 bases identical to TRBD2. In germline, CDR1 is LGHDT, CDR2 YNNKEL (reference sequence). This CDR3 spans 17 amino acids. The ends lost 3 bases at V and 2 bases at J; junction bases unmatched: 7. CDR3 in DNA: TGTGCCAGCAGCCAGGTACAGACTAGCGGGAACACAGATACGCAGTATTTT. This codes for CASSQVQTSGNTDTQYF.

The rearrangement joins TRBV28 to TRBJ1-2; D is possibly TRBD1 (5 bases). Per the germline V gene, CDR1 is MDHEN and CDR2 is SYDVKM. The CDR3 length is 13 residues. Trimming pared 10 bases from V and 3 bases from J, leaving 15 bases between. As DNA, the CDR3 is TGTGCCACCGCACCAGGGTGGGACTATGGCTACACCTTC. As protein: CATAPGWDYGYTF.

The chain has TRBV3-1 (or the pseudogene TRBV3-2) and TRBJ1-1; D possibly corresponds to TRBD1 (6 bases). V dropped 1 base and J dropped 5 bases, with 11 bases sitting between them. The CDR3 covers 14 residues. Germline CDR1 LGHDT, CDR2 YNNKEL (reference sequence). Here the CDR3 DNA reads TGTGCCAGCAGCCAAGTTGGGGGCAGTACTGAAGCTTTCTTT. Translating it yields CASSQVGGSTEAFF.

This clone was observed a handful of times. The CDR3 loop is CASSGRVAYEQYF. The CDR3 region has the DNA TGTGCCAGCAGCGGGAGAGTTGCCTACGAGCAGTACTTC. The chain couples TRBV6-6 to TRBJ2-7; D possibly corresponds to TRBD2 (6 bases). Germline CDR1 reads MNHNY; CDR2 reads SVGAGI (reference sequence). The ends were cut back, 6 bases at V and 2 bases at J, with 11 bases in the middle. The CDR3 sequence is 13 residues long.

V usage is TRBV24-1 and J usage is TRBJ1-2, with 10 bases lining up with TRBD1. The CDR3 length is 15 residues. Germline V gene data show CDR1 as KGHDR and CDR2 as SFDVKD. J lost 5 bases, V lost 4 bases, and 6 bases had no gene match. The CDR3 coding sequence is TGTGCCACCAGTGAGTCGACAGGGGGCTTATATGGCTACACCTTC. Its translation: CATSESTGGLYGYTF.

The chain has TRBV19 and TRBJ2-3, with TRBD1 as a possible D gene (5 bases). Germline V CDR1 and CDR2: LNHDA, SQIVND (reference sequence). The CDR3 extends over 13 amino acids. Trimming shortened V by 5 bases and J by 3 bases, and 9 bases separated the two germline ends. The CDR3 is CASSPSGTDTQYF. For the CDR3, the DNA is TGTGCCAGTAGTCCATCAGGGACAGATACGCAGTATTTT.

V usage is TRBV9 and J usage is TRBJ1-1; perhaps TRBD1 as D (5 bases). Trimming removed 4 bases from V and 5 bases from J, with 15 bases in between. This CDR3 spans 14 amino acids. Looked up from germline, CDR1 is SGDLS and CDR2 is YYNGEE. As DNA, the CDR3 is TGTGCCAGCAGCCCTCGGGGACTTGGGACTGAAGCTTTCTTT. It specifies CASSPRGLGTEAFF.

The V and J genes are TRBV5-8 and TRBJ1-5, with 10 bases identical to TRBD1. The CDR3 sequence is 16 residues long. The trim removed 6 bases at V and 0 bases at J, leaving 6 bases unmatched. CDR1 is SGHTS, CDR2 YDEGEE, per germline. The CDR3 DNA reads as TGTGCCAGCAAGGGACAGGGGTTTTATAGCAATCAGCCCCAGCATTTT. It encodes CASKGQGFYSNQPQHF. Full variable domain (missing parts from reference TRBV5-8 and TRBJ1-5): EAGVTQSPTHLIKTRGQQATLRCSPISGHTSVYWYQQALGLGLQFLLWYDEGEERNRGNFPPRFSGRQFPNYSSELNVNALELEDSALYLCASKGQGFYSNQPQHFGDGTRLSIL.

The V call is TRBV3-1 (or the pseudogene TRBV3-2), the J call TRBJ2-7; 7 bases map to TRBD2. The trim removed 3 bases at V and 3 bases at J, leaving 8 bases unmatched. Germline CDR1 is LGHDT and CDR2 is YNNKEL (reference sequence). The CDR3 loop spans 15 amino acids. CDR3 amino acids: CASSHPGGGSYEQYF. The DNA of the CDR3 is TGTGCCAGCAGCCACCCCGGTGGCGGGAGCTACGAGCAGTACTTC.

The chain combines TRBV13 with TRBJ2-7; unclear D gene. With 0 bases removed from V and 0 bases from J, the gap between germline ends came to 6 bases. CDR1 is PRHDT, CDR2 FYEKMQ, per germline (reference sequence). CDR3 length: 14 residues. The CDR3 sequence is CASSLGRSSYEQYF. The CDR3 DNA is TGTGCCAGCAGCTTAGGGAGGAGCTCCTACGAGCAGTACTTC.

The chain couples TRBV5-5 to TRBJ2-4, with D possibly being TRBD1 (6 bases). The ends were cut back, 6 bases at V and 2 bases at J, with 21 bases in the middle. The length of the CDR3 is 17 residues. Germline loops: CDR1 SGHKS, CDR2 YYEKEE (reference sequence). DNA for the CDR3: TGTGCCAGCAACGCCTTGGGGACACCGAACTCCAAAAACATTCAGTACTTC. Translating gives CASNALGTPNSKNIQYF.

The gene calls are TRBV5-6 and TRBJ1-5; D possibly corresponds to TRBD1 (5 bases). V shed 1 base and J shed 2 bases, with 13 bases lying between them. The germline gives CDR1 SGHDT, CDR2 YYEEEE. The CDR3 is 16 residues long. The CDR3 bases are TGTGCCAGCAGCTTGAAGTGGGGCTCGGGCAATCAGCCCCAGCATTTT. This translates into CASSLKWGSGNQPQHF.

The chain carries TRBV27 and TRBJ1-2, with a weak D call TRBD1 (5 bases). V was clipped by 6 bases and J by 4 bases, with 18 bases between them. The germline CDR1 and CDR2 sequences are MNHEY and SMNVEV (reference sequence). The CDR3 contains 15 residues. Here the CDR3 DNA reads TGTGCCAGCAGCACCTCACACCGGGGGATCTATGGCTACACCTTC. It codes for CASSTSHRGIYGYTF.

The rearrangement links TRBV18 to TRBJ2-7, with 8 bases fitting TRBD1. V was pared by 2 bases and J by 4 bases, with 7 bases of the junction left unmatched. Germline V gene lookup returns CDR1 KGHSH and CDR2 LQKENI. There are 15 residues in the CDR3. CDR3 DNA sequence: TGTGCCAGCTCACCAACTACAGGGGGATCTTACGAGCAGTACTTC. It codes for CASSPTTGGSYEQYF.

The rearrangement joins TRBV7-2 to TRBJ2-7, with TRBD2 matching over 15 bases. Per germline, CDR1 SGHTA and CDR2 FQGNSA. V trimming: 3 bases; J trimming: 3 bases; junction bases outside the gene matches: 3. The length of the CDR3 is 16 residues. CDR3 DNA: TGTGCCAGCAGCTTGGGGACTAGCGGGAGGCTCTACGAGCAGTACTTC. Protein product: CASSLGTSGRLYEQYF.

The J gene is TRBJ2-7, the V gene TRBV13; no firm D call. The V gene lost 5 bases and the J gene lost 3 bases, with 5 bases spanning the gap. The CDR3 is 11 amino acids. Germline CDR1 and CDR2: PRHDT and FYEKMQ (reference sequence). Here the CDR3 DNA reads TGTGCCAGCAGCACCTACTACGAGCAGTACTTC. Residues: CASSTYYEQYF.

This clone was counted a few times. The V call is TRBV5-6, the J call TRBJ2-2; 9 nucleotides line up with TRBD2. V lost 5 bases and J lost 4; bases outside the gene matches: 9. CDR1 and CDR2 (germline): SGHDT, YYEEEE. There are 16 residues in the CDR3. CDR3 loop: CASRRAGGPITGELFF. The CDR3, as DNA: TGTGCCAGCAGAAGGGCGGGAGGGCCCATCACCGGGGAGCTGTTTTTT.

The rearrangement uses TRBV2 and TRBJ2-1; D might be TRBD1 (6 bases). This CDR3 is built from 15 residues. Germline V gene lookup returns CDR1 SNHLY and CDR2 FYNNEI. V dropped 1 base and J dropped 4 bases, with 11 bases sitting between them. The CDR3 here is CASSEGGLMYNEQFF. In DNA form, the CDR3 reads TGTGCCAGCAGTGAAGGGGGGCTTATGTACAATGAGCAGTTCTTC.

The chain joins TRBV7-8 to TRBJ1-2; D is uncertain. Germline loops: CDR1 SGHVS, CDR2 FQNEAQ. This CDR3 contains 13 residues. V lost 1 base and J lost 4, with 7 bases in between. The DNA for the CDR3 is TGTGCCAGCAGCTTAGGGCAAAGCTATGGCTACACCTTC. This gives the protein CASSLGQSYGYTF.

The V and J genes are TRBV18 and TRBJ2-3; TRBD2 matches at 11 bases. CDR3 length: 16 amino acids. With V trimmed by 0 bases and J by 3 bases, 2 bases remained unmatched. CDR1 is KGHSH, CDR2 LQKENI, per germline. Written as DNA, the CDR3 is TGTGCCAGCTCACCACCGGCTAGCGGGGGGACAGATACGCAGTATTTT. Amino acids: CASSPPASGGTDTQYF.

This sequence joins TRBV19 and TRBJ2-7; D remains ambiguous. CDR1 and CDR2 from the germline V gene are LNHDA and SQIVND (reference sequence). V lost 5 bases, J lost 2 bases, and 10 bases lay in between. This CDR3 is 13 amino acids long. CDR3 coding DNA: TGTGCCAGTAGTCCGACAAATACCTACGAGCAGTACTTC. Translated, it gives CASSPTNTYEQYF.

The rearrangement joins TRBV12-3 or TRBV12-4 to TRBJ1-5; D ambiguous. The CDR3 sequence is 13 residues long. V was shortened by 2 bases and J by 5 bases, with 7 bases between the two germline ends. CDR3 sequence (DNA): TGTGCCAGCAGTTTACAGATCTATCAGCCCCAGCATTTT. Amino acids: CASSLQIYQPQHF.

The chain links TRBV5-3 to TRBJ1-1; D is possibly TRBD1 (5 bases). TRBV5-3 qualifies as an ORF whose function is uncertain. Trimming took 4 bases from V and 3 from J, leaving 16 bases between them. The CDR3 contains 15 residues. This CDR3 is CARSPKARDDTEAFF. The CDR3 bases are TGTGCCAGAAGCCCGAAAGCCAGGGATGACACTGAAGCTTTCTTT.

This chain uses TRBV28 with TRBJ1-4; no firm D call. Trimming took off 2 bases at V and 8 bases at J, with 12 bases between the two ends. Germline V gene data show CDR1 as MDHEN and CDR2 as SYDVKM. CDR3 length: 14 residues. In DNA form, the CDR3 reads TGTGCCAGCAGTTTAGTGGGAGAGAGAGAAAAACTGTTTTTT. Protein: CASSLVGEREKLFF.